This passage covers 23 T cell receptor beta chains from one sample sequenced in a study of shared clonotypes between healthy human individuals (dated by TCRdb to 2018 to 2021). The library was generated by the immunoSEQ multiplex PCR assay. TCRdb retrieved this table from immuneACCESS and kept in-frame rearrangements only. Not all clones are present; in checked studies, unresolved V genes account for under half, and no reason is known for the remainder. Within this sample are some 1 million clones, with approximately 68% of them counted one time only. The ten largest clones add up to around 1.5% of the sample. Sequencing input: memory CD4+ T cells sorted from blood. Reading the label with the study, this specimen's cell subset or site is: CD45RA-negative fraction. Receptors originate from a man aged 18 to 35 in good health.

The genes are TRBV15 and TRBJ1-3; 8 positions agree with TRBD1. The CDR3 is 17 residues long. Germline lookup yields CDR1 LNHNV and CDR2 YYDKDF (reference sequence). The J segment lost 0 bases and the V segment lost 4 bases, leaving 8 bases of the junction unmatched. Here the CDR3 DNA reads TGTGCCACCAGCATCTACAGGGGGTCTTTCTCTGGAAACACCATATATTTT. It specifies CATSIYRGSFSGNTIYF.

The CDR3 DNA reads TGCGCCAGCAGCCAAGGGGGCTTCGGCGGGGGGGCTTACAATGAGCAGTTCTTC. It codes for CASSQGGFGGGAYNEQFF. This rearrangement joins TRBV4-1 to TRBJ2-1; 9 nucleotides align to TRBD2. The CDR3 has 18 residues. Per germline, CDR1 MGHRA and CDR2 YSYEKL. V lost 1 base, J lost 4 bases, and 11 bases stayed unmatched.

This chain uses TRBV28 with TRBJ2-1; TRBD1 is a possible D gene (6 bases). This CDR3 spans 15 amino acids. Germline V gene sequence: CDR1 MDHEN, CDR2 SYDVKM. The V and J ends lost 7 bases and 8 bases respectively, with 21 bases between them. CDR3 amino acids: CASTPSGAPGDEQFF. As DNA, the CDR3 is TGTGCCAGCACCCCTTCAGGGGCCCCAGGGGATGAGCAGTTCTTC.

The chain recombines TRBV5-4 with TRBJ2-5, with 9 positions matching TRBD1. CDR1 is SGHNT, CDR2 YYREEE, per germline (reference sequence). The CDR3 is 13 residues long. With 4 bases clipped from V and 4 bases from J, the junction kept 2 bases outside the gene matches. The CDR3 reads CASSVGQGETQYF. In nucleotides, the CDR3 is TGTGCCAGCAGCGTGGGACAGGGAGAGACCCAGTACTTC.

This sequence joins TRBV5-1 and TRBJ2-5, with 10 bases fitting TRBD1. Germline loops: CDR1 SGHRS, CDR2 YFSETQ. The CDR3 extends over 14 amino acids. J lost 7 bases, V lost 4 bases, and 7 bases had no gene match. CDR3 nucleotides: TGCGCCAGCAGCCTGACAGGGGGCCCTGCGACCCAGTACTTC. Translating it yields CASSLTGGPATQYF.

This chain joins TRBV9 and TRBJ1-1; D unclear. Trimming left V 4 bases short and J 2 bases short, with 12 bases between. Germline-derived CDR1 and CDR2 are SGDLS and YYNGEE. This CDR3 comprises 14 residues. The CDR3 region is CASSPRGSNTEAFF. In DNA, the CDR3 is TGTGCCAGCAGCCCGCGAGGGAGCAACACTGAAGCTTTCTTT. Full variable domain (outside the CDR3, taken from reference TRBV9 and TRBJ1-1): DSGVTQTPKHLITATGQRVTLRCSPRSGDLSVYWYQQSLDQGLQFLIQYYNGEERAKGNILERFSAQQFPDLHSELNLSSLELGDSALYFCASSPRGSNTEAFFGQGTRLTVV.

Regarding this clone: With a much larger clone just one base away, this may be a read error. The rearrangement joins TRBV7-8 to TRBJ1-6; 10 bases agree with TRBD1. V lost 3 bases to trimming and J lost 9 bases; unmatched junction nucleotides: 2. Germline CDR1 and CDR2: SGHVS and FQNEAQ. This CDR3 contains 14 residues. CDR3 DNA: TGTGCCAGCAGCTTCGGGACAGGGGTTTCACCCCTCCACTTT. Translated, it gives CASSFGTGVSPLHF.

The chain links TRBV30 to TRBJ1-5; TRBD1 is a possible D gene (6 bases). Trimming removed 4 bases from V and 0 bases from J, with 7 bases in between. Germline values: CDR1 GTSNPN, CDR2 SVGIG (reference sequence). The CDR3 consists of 13 residues. The CDR3 is CAWTQGSNQPQHF. DNA of the CDR3: TGTGCCTGGACACAGGGTAGCAATCAGCCCCAGCATTTT.

This chain connects TRBV19 to TRBJ1-3; no reliable D call. Trimming removed 5 bases at V and 6 bases at J, with 17 bases between. This CDR3 comprises 15 residues. In germline, CDR1 is LNHDA, CDR2 SQIVND (reference sequence). Here the CDR3 reads CASSSVYGGQNTIYF. The CDR3 DNA reads TGTGCCAGTAGTTCCGTCTACGGAGGCCAAAACACCATATATTTT.

As to this clone: The junction differs from germline at one of its ends, possibly a read error. The V call is TRBV7-7, the J call TRBJ2-1, with TRBD2 matching over 7 bases. The germline CDR1 and CDR2 sequences are SSHAT and FNYEAQ (reference sequence). This CDR3 spans 16 amino acids. The CDR3 spells CASSLEPGLGYNEQFF. For the CDR3, the DNA is TGTGCTAGCAGCTTAGAACCCGGACTAGGATACAATGAGCAGTTCTTC.

This chain joins TRBV7-2 and TRBJ2-1; 9 bases fit TRBD2. Germline V gene data show CDR1 as SGHTA and CDR2 as FQGNSA. CDR3 size: 15 residues. The V gene end was trimmed by 5 bases and the J gene end by 5 bases; junction bases not matched to a gene: 7. This chain's CDR3 is CASSPGTSRHNEQFF. CDR3 bases: TGTGCCAGCAGCCCCGGGACTAGCAGACACAATGAGCAGTTCTTC.

The chain joins TRBV7-9 to TRBJ2-7; D gene unclear. V was shortened by 3 bases and J by 0 bases, with 9 bases between the two germline ends. Germline V gene lookup returns CDR1 SEHNR and CDR2 FQNEAQ (reference sequence). This CDR3 comprises 14 residues. This CDR3 is CASSFARSSYEQYF. The DNA for the CDR3 is TGTGCCAGCAGCTTCGCACGGTCCTCCTACGAGCAGTACTTC. Full variable domain (rest looked up from reference TRBV7-9 and TRBJ2-7): DTGVSQNPRHKITKRGQNVTFRCDPISEHNRLYWYRQTLGQGPEFLTYFQNEAQLEKSRLLSDRFSAERPKGSFSTLEIQRTEQGDSAMYLCASSFARSSYEQYFGPGTRLTVT.

This clone was detected only once. V usage is TRBV19 and J usage is TRBJ1-3; no clear D gene. Trimming took 7 bases from V and 1 from J, leaving 8 bases between them. CDR3 length: 13 amino acids. The germline V gene encodes CDR1 LNHDA and CDR2 SQIVND (reference sequence). CDR3 bases: TGTGCCAGTAACTGGGGATCTGGAAACACCATATATTTT. This sequence encodes CASNWGSGNTIYF.

V and J are TRBV7-9 and TRBJ2-3; D remains unclear. The CDR3 sequence is 13 residues long. The germline gives CDR1 SEHNR, CDR2 FQNEAQ (reference sequence). V was cut by 1 base and J by 4 bases, with 6 bases left in between. CDR3: CASSLGYPDTQYF. CDR3 nucleotide sequence: TGTGCCAGCAGCTTAGGCTATCCAGATACGCAGTATTTT. Supplemented by reference TRBV7-9 and TRBJ2-3, the full variable domain reads DTGVSQNPRHKITKRGQNVTFRCDPISEHNRLYWYRQTLGQGPEFLTYFQNEAQLEKSRLLSDRFSAERPKGSFSTLEIQRTEQGDSAMYLCASSLGYPDTQYFGPGTRLTVL.

This clone has just one count. The rearrangement joins TRBV7-9 to TRBJ2-7, with D uncertain. V lost 5 bases, J lost 2 bases, and 13 bases lay in between. This CDR3 spans 14 amino acids. CDR1 SEHNR and CDR2 FQNEAQ come from the germline V gene (reference sequence). CDR3 in DNA: TGTGCCAGCAGCCTCACCAGTGGACCCTACGAGCAGTACTTC. Amino acid sequence: CASSLTSGPYEQYF.

The rearrangement uses TRBV12-5 and TRBJ1-5; 7 nucleotides match TRBD1. Trimming took 6 bases from V and 6 from J; bases not matched to a gene: 11. The CDR3 extends over 15 amino acids. The germline V gene encodes CDR1 LGHNT and CDR2 FRNRAP. The CDR3: CASGPTGRECQPQHF. Written as DNA, the CDR3 is TGTGCTAGTGGACCGACAGGGAGGGAGTGTCAGCCCCAGCATTTT.

The chain has TRBV28 and TRBJ1-2; D is unresolved. The germline V gene has CDR1 MDHEN and CDR2 SYDVKM. With 1 base removed from V and 7 bases from J, the gap between germline ends came to 4 bases. This CDR3 is 11 amino acids long. CDR3 in DNA: TGTGCCAGCAGTTTATATTCTGGCTACACCTTC. Translating gives CASSLYSGYTF.

The rearrangement uses TRBV7-9 and TRBJ1-1; D is possibly TRBD1 (5 bases). The CDR3 is made up of 15 amino acids. Trimming took 5 bases from V and 1 from J, leaving 14 bases between them. CDR1 is SEHNR, CDR2 FQNEAQ, per germline (reference sequence). CDR3 region: CASSISGLANTEAFF. CDR3 coding DNA: TGTGCCAGCAGCATATCGGGACTGGCGAACACTGAAGCTTTCTTT. Complete variable domain (other parts from reference TRBV7-9 and TRBJ1-1): DTGVSQNPRHKITKRGQNVTFRCDPISEHNRLYWYRQTLGQGPEFLTYFQNEAQLEKSRLLSDRFSAERPKGSFSTLEIQRTEQGDSAMYLCASSISGLANTEAFFGQGTRLTVV.

CDR3 in amino acids: CAISESGELDYEQYF. In nucleotides, the CDR3 is TGTGCCATCAGTGAGTCGGGGGAACTCGACTACGAGCAGTACTTC. V gene TRBV10-3 combines with J gene TRBJ2-7, with D perhaps being TRBD1 or TRBD2 (5 bases each). This CDR3 has 15 amino acids. V lost 0 bases and J 3 bases, leaving 12 bases between the germline ends. The germline CDR1 and CDR2 sequences are ENHRY and SYGVKD.

V is TRBV18 and J is TRBJ2-7; D call uncertain. CDR1 and CDR2 (germline): KGHSH, LQKENI. Trimming pared 2 bases from V and 3 bases from J, leaving 14 bases between. The CDR3 length is 15 residues. The CDR3 sequence: CASSPGTAASYEQYF. Here the CDR3 DNA reads TGTGCCAGCTCACCAGGTACCGCGGCAAGCTACGAGCAGTACTTC.

The V call is TRBV30, the J call TRBJ1-4; the D is unclear. Germline V gene lookup returns CDR1 GTSNPN and CDR2 SVGIG (reference sequence). The V gene lost 3 bases and the J gene lost 1 base, with 12 bases spanning the gap. This CDR3 comprises 15 residues. CDR3 loop: CAWSVGKITNEKLFF. CDR3 coding DNA: TGTGCCTGGAGCGTGGGGAAGATAACTAATGAAAAACTGTTTTTT.

The chain couples TRBV4-1 to TRBJ2-7; D is possibly TRBD1 or TRBD2 (6 bases each). The CDR3 contains 16 residues. The germline V gene encodes CDR1 MGHRA and CDR2 YSYEKL. V was trimmed by 8 bases and J by 6 bases, leaving 26 bases between them. This chain's CDR3 is CASRSIIAQGGGEQYF. The CDR3 nucleotides read TGCGCCAGCCGAAGTATAATCGCACAGGGAGGTGGCGAGCAGTACTTC.

The chain carries TRBV4-1 and TRBJ1-5, with D hard to call. Germline V CDR1 and CDR2: MGHRA, YSYEKL. V was trimmed by 3 bases and J by 6 bases, leaving 18 bases between them. The CDR3 loop spans 16 amino acids. CDR3 nucleotides: TGCGCCAGCAGCCATTCCCCGGGAGGAGGAACTCAGCCCCAGCATTTT. Translation: CASSHSPGGGTQPQHF.